Presented here are 24 T cell receptor beta chains from one specimen sequenced in a study of glioma-infiltrating T cells. The iRepertoire nested amplicon-rescue multiplex PCR amplified TCR alpha and beta CDR3s from RNA. One entry per CDR3 protein results from TCRdb running MiXCR on the multiplex PCR reads. The sample yields about 180,000 distinct CDR3 sequences, more than 35% seen once. Sequencing was carried out using glioma tissue, nonneoplastic brain tissue, or PBMCs (not recorded which). The source of these receptors is a human donor with low-grade glioma or glioblastoma, undergoing nonglioma brain surgery, or in good health (not recorded which).

J is TRBJ2-7 and V is TRBV20-1; 11 bases are shared with TRBD2. Germline V CDR1 and CDR2: DFQATT, SNEGSKA (reference sequence). After removal of 6 bases from V and 0 bases from J, the junction contained 13 bases not matched to a gene. This CDR3 region has 17 residues. The chain's CDR3 is CSAQGLAVVQSSYEQYF. CDR3 DNA sequence: TGCAGTGCGCAGGGACTAGCGGTAGTCCAGAGCTCCTACGAGCAGTACTTC.

This clonotype was seen a handful of times. This sequence joins TRBV15 and TRBJ2-5; 8 bases map to TRBD1. V trimming: 5 bases; J trimming: 6 bases; junction bases outside the gene matches: 11. The CDR3 is made up of 15 amino acids. In germline, CDR1 is LNHNV, CDR2 YYDKDF (reference sequence). The DNA of the CDR3 is TGTGCCACCAGCTCTGACAGGGGCCTCTTGAAGACCCAGTACTTC. Translated: CATSSDRGLLKTQYF.

DNA of the CDR3: TGTACAAGCAGTGTTCCCGGTAGGGATGGCTACACCTTC. As protein: CTSSVPGRDGYTF. J is TRBJ1-2 and V is TRBV27; D uncertain. CDR3 length equals 13 residues. CDR1 and CDR2 from the germline V gene are MNHEY and SMNVEV (reference sequence).

As concerns this clonotype: One end of the junction varies from germline; a read error may be responsible. The chain combines TRBV20-1 with TRBJ1-2; unclear D gene. This CDR3 region has 11 residues. Germline V CDR1 and CDR2: DFQATT, SNEGSKA (reference sequence). CDR3 protein: CSAKTSYGYNF. The CDR3 bases are TGCAGTGCTAAGACATCTTATGGCTACAACTTC.

As concerns this clonotype: A read error may explain this, as a much larger clone is one base away. The final CDR3 position lacks the conserved phenylalanine or tryptophan, pointing to a likely read error. The rearrangement uses TRBV27 and TRBJ2-3; D call uncertain. Germline CDR1 reads MNHEY; CDR2 reads SMNVEV (reference sequence). The CDR3 runs 15 residues. The ends were cut back, 6 bases at V and 4 bases at J, with 17 bases in the middle. CDR3 bases: TGTGCCAGCAGAGCCTCGGGCAACGTCCCAGATACGCAGTATCTT. It specifies CASRASGNVPDTQYL.

This clonotype appeared a few times. V usage is TRBV12-3 or TRBV12-4 and J usage is TRBJ1-2; 8 bases fit TRBD1. The CDR3 has 13 residues. The V segment lost 2 bases and the J segment 7 bases; nucleotides outside the gene matches: 3. CDR3 in amino acids: CASSLQGASGYTF. For the CDR3, the DNA is TGTGCCAGCAGTTTACAGGGGGCGAGTGGCTACACCTTC.

A remark on this clonotype: This could be a read error, since a much larger clone is one nucleotide away. V usage is TRBV20-1 and J usage is TRBJ2-7, with 8 bases matching TRBD2. Per germline, CDR1 DFQATT and CDR2 SNEGSKA (reference sequence). CDR3 length equals 13 residues. In nucleotides, the CDR3 is TGCAGTGTCCTACTAGCGGAGTCCTACAAGCAGTACTTC. Amino acid sequence: CSVLLAESYKQYF.

As regards this clonotype: A clone one base away is much larger, so this may be a read error. The chain joins TRBV27 to TRBJ2-5; 10 positions match TRBD1. CDR1 MNHEY and CDR2 SMNVEV come from the germline V gene (reference sequence). The J segment lost 5 bases and the V segment lost 6 bases, leaving 15 bases of the junction unmatched. The CDR3 length is 17 residues. The CDR3 protein is CASRLTGTGVFGETQYF. The CDR3 DNA sequence: TGTGCCAGCAGACTTACCGGGACAGGGGTGTTTGGCGAGACCCAGTACTTC.

This clonotype has ten or more counts. The genes are TRBV7-2 and TRBJ2-1, with D perhaps matching TRBD2 (5 bases). Germline values: CDR1 SGHTA, CDR2 FQGNSA. Trimming stripped 2 bases from V and 8 bases from J, with 13 bases between. The length of the CDR3 is 14 residues. This CDR3 is CASSLSSSSDEQFF. CDR3 nucleotides: TGTGCCAGCAGCTTATCCTCTAGTAGCGATGAGCAGTTCTTC.

This clonotype has a single count. Being one base from a much bigger clone, this may be a read error. The V call is TRBV7-9, the J call TRBJ1-5; maybe TRBD1 (6 bases). The CDR3 covers 14 residues. V was pared by 5 bases and J by 3 bases, with 11 bases between. Germline CDR1 is SEHNR and CDR2 is FQNEAQ (reference sequence). CDR3 DNA sequence: TGTGCCAGCAGCCAGGGACAATACAATCAGCCCCAGCATTTT. Its translation is CASSQGQYNQPQHF.

The sample holds many counts of this clonotype. The chain is built from TRBV20-1 and TRBJ1-1; 8 bases agree with TRBD1. Germline V gene data show CDR1 as DFQATT and CDR2 as SNEGSKA (reference sequence). The CDR3 sequence is 12 residues long. The trim removed 6 bases at V and 4 bases at J, leaving 4 bases unmatched. CDR3 DNA sequence: TGCAGTGCCCTAGACAGGGGCACTGAAGCTTTCTTT. It encodes CSALDRGTEAFF.

For this clonotype: A read error is possible here, since a much larger clone lies one base away. The chain uses TRBV7-2 and TRBJ1-1; no firm D call. Trimming shortened V by 2 bases and J by 12 bases, and 16 bases separated the two germline ends. Germline CDR1 reads SGHTA; CDR2 reads FQGNSA. CDR3 length: 13 amino acids. CDR3 nucleotides: TGTGCCAGCAGCTTAAACGGGATACCCGACCCTTTCTTT. This gives the protein CASSLNGIPDPFF.

Comments on this clonotype: Possible read error: a much larger clone is one base away. The chain employs TRBV2 and TRBJ2-7; TRBD1 matches 8 bases. Trimming took 8 bases from V and 4 from J; bases not matched to a gene: 13. The CDR3 is made up of 15 amino acids. CDR1 and CDR2 from the germline V gene are SNHLY and FYNNEI. CDR3 sequence: CASSLRTGFLYEQYF. CDR3 nucleotide sequence: TGTGCCAGCTCCCTTAGGACAGGGTTTTTATACGAGCAGTACTTC.

With respect to this clonotype: A much more abundant neighbour one base away suggests this may be a read error. The rearrangement joins TRBV6-5 to TRBJ2-2; no clear D. Germline-derived CDR1 and CDR2 are MNHEY and SVGAGI. The CDR3 spans 17 residues. Trimming took off 5 bases at V and 5 bases at J, with 21 bases between the two ends. DNA for the CDR3: TGTGCCAGCAGTGAAAGTATAACACTACTACAAACCGGGGAGCTGTTTTTT. Translated, it gives CASSESITLLQTGELFF.

Many counts were recorded for this clonotype. The chain couples TRBV12-3 or TRBV12-4 to TRBJ2-1; D is unclear. V was trimmed by 8 bases and J by 1 base, leaving 9 bases between them. The CDR3 loop spans 13 amino acids. As DNA, the CDR3 is TGTGCCAGCTGTTGGAATTCCTACAATGAGCAGTTCTTC. This sequence encodes CASCWNSYNEQFF.

This clonotype was counted a few times. This chain connects TRBV6-1 to TRBJ2-4; TRBD2 might be the D (5 bases). V lost 6 bases to trimming and J lost 15 bases, with 18 bases between them. Germline values: CDR1 MNHNS, CDR2 SASEGT. This CDR3 region has 12 residues. CDR3 in DNA: TGTGCCAGCAGCACTTCTTCTAGCTTGGTGTACTTC. Protein: CASSTSSSLVYF.

Concerning this clonotype: A read error is possible here, since a much larger clone lies one base away. V gene TRBV20-1 combines with J gene TRBJ2-1; D perhaps matches TRBD2 (6 bases). The closer fit of TRBJ2-7 to the DNA end suggests the J call may be wrong. CDR3 size: 14 residues. Germline V gene sequence: CDR1 DFQATT, CDR2 SNEGSKA (reference sequence). As DNA, the CDR3 is TGCAGTGCTGTAGCGGAGAGTGTCTACAATGAGCAGTACTTC. Translation gives CSAVAESVYNEQYF.

Turning to this clonotype: A much bigger clone sits one base away, suggesting this may be a read error. The chain uses TRBV6-6 and TRBJ1-6; D gene unclear. The CDR3 covers 15 residues. Trimming removed 0 bases from V and 5 bases from J, with 8 bases in between. The V gene's germline CDR1 is MNHNY and CDR2 SVGAGI (reference sequence). The CDR3 coding sequence is TGTGCCAGCAGTTACTCGGATTGTAATAATTCACCCCTCCACTTT. Its protein product is CASSYSDCNNSPLHF.

Regarding this clonotype: The junction differs from germline at one of its ends, possibly a read error. The CDR3 DNA sequence: TGTGACAGCAGTTACTCCGCCCCTCAAGAGACCCAGTACTTC. Residues: CDSSYSAPQETQYF. The rearrangement uses TRBV6-5 and TRBJ2-5; no reliable D call. Germline CDR1 reads MNHEY; CDR2 reads SVGAGI. This CDR3 spans 14 amino acids.

The table lists this clonotype with a count of one. The genes are TRBV27 and TRBJ1-5; D unclear. Germline lookup yields CDR1 MNHEY and CDR2 SMNVEV (reference sequence). V was trimmed by 5 bases and J by 11 bases, leaving 16 bases between them. The CDR3 contains 13 residues. The CDR3 spells CASSHRSRQTQHF. The CDR3 DNA is TGTGCCAGCAGTCATCGGAGTAGGCAGACCCAGCATTTT.

The V and J genes are TRBV19 and TRBJ2-7; 12 bases are shared with TRBD2. The CDR3 extends over 13 amino acids. The V and J ends lost 9 bases and 5 bases, in that order; junction bases with no gene match: 5. Germline V CDR1 and CDR2: LNHDA, SQIVND (reference sequence). The chain's CDR3 is CASTSGRYHEQYF. In nucleotides, the CDR3 is TGTGCCAGCACTAGCGGGAGGTACCACGAGCAGTACTTC.

This sequence joins TRBV7-7 and TRBJ2-7; no reliable D call. This CDR3 has 12 amino acids. The V gene's germline CDR1 is SSHAT and CDR2 FNYEAQ (reference sequence). Trimming took 11 bases from V and 4 from J, leaving 15 bases between them. CDR3 sequence reads: CARRCNWYEQYF. CDR3 nucleotides: TGTGCCCGCCGTTGTAATTGGTACGAGCAGTACTTC.

V is TRBV24-1 and J is TRBJ2-7, with D perhaps matching TRBD1 or TRBD2 (5 bases each). The germline V and J ends were trimmed by 3 bases and 3 bases, with 11 bases remaining between them. Germline V gives CDR1 KGHDR, CDR2 SFDVKD. This CDR3 spans 14 amino acids. The CDR3 DNA reads as TGTGCCACCAGTGATGGGACGTTGAACTACGAGCAGTACTTC. Translated, it gives CATSDGTLNYEQYF.

This clonotype was recorded only once. The chain recombines TRBV5-6 with TRBJ1-5; D is unresolved. The germline gives CDR1 SGHDT, CDR2 YYEEEE. Trimming cost V 4 bases and J 1 base, with 12 bases left between them. The CDR3 has 15 residues. CDR3 amino acids: CASSPGYGSNQPQHF. The CDR3 nucleotides read TGTGCCAGCAGCCCGGGTTACGGGAGCAATCAGCCCCAGCATTTT.